These T cell receptor beta chains were read from a single sample in a study of blood T cell repertoires in COVID-19. Assay: immunoSEQ multiplex PCR; the TCRdb copy retains only in-frame clones and omits some. The sample comprises around 43,000 clones, roughly 87% of which are singletons, and around 6.2% rests with the top ten. Sequences were obtained from peripheral blood. These receptors all come from a human donor in a cohort sampled during active COVID-19. The CDR3 runs from the conserved cysteine through the conserved F or W. Fields, in order: D gene, V gene, J gene, clone size, CDR3 DNA, CDR3 protein. The D gene is left open where the match is weak. Only some rows state a clone size, as once, few, many or a class for expanded clones.

d_call: TRBD1
v_call: TRBV7-9
j_call: TRBJ1-2
clone_size: .
cdr3_nt: TGTGCCAGCAGCCTGGGACAGAACTATGGCTACACCTTC
cdr3_aa: CASSLGQNYGYTF

d_call: .
v_call: TRBV27
j_call: TRBJ2-7
clone_size: .
cdr3_nt: TGTGCCAGCAAGATAGGGGCCGCAACTTCCTACGAGCAGTACTTC
cdr3_aa: CASKIGAATSYEQYF

d_call: TRBD1
v_call: TRBV29-1
j_call: TRBJ2-3
clone_size: .
cdr3_nt: TGCAGCGTCAGGACAGGATGGAGCACAGATACGCAGTATTTT
cdr3_aa: CSVRTGWSTDTQYF

d_call: TRBD1
v_call: TRBV14
j_call: TRBJ1-2
clone_size: .
cdr3_nt: TGTGCCAGCAGCCAGGGGACAGGGGGCTATGGCTACACCTTC
cdr3_aa: CASSQGTGGYGYTF

d_call: .
v_call: TRBV4-2
j_call: TRBJ2-5
clone_size: .
cdr3_nt: TGTGCCAGCAGCCTACAGCCGGGGTCAAGGGAGACCCAGTACTTC
cdr3_aa: CASSLQPGSRETQYF

d_call: TRBD2
v_call: TRBV11-2
j_call: TRBJ2-2
clone_size: .
cdr3_nt: TGTGCCAGCAGCCCTCGGAGCGGGGCCGGCACGAACACCGGGGAGCTGTTTTTT
cdr3_aa: CASSPRSGAGTNTGELFF

d_call: .
v_call: TRBV5-1
j_call: TRBJ2-6
clone_size: .
cdr3_nt: TGCGCCAGCAGCTTGTATGGCCCAACTGGGGCCAACGTCCTGACTTTC
cdr3_aa: CASSLYGPTGANVLTF

d_call: TRBD2
v_call: TRBV3-1/TRBV3-2
j_call: TRBJ2-1
clone_size: .
cdr3_nt: TGTGCCAGCAGCCTAAGCCGGCAAAGCGGGAGCTCCTACAATGAGCAGTTCTTC
cdr3_aa: CASSLSRQSGSSYNEQFF

d_call: TRBD2
v_call: TRBV6-1
j_call: TRBJ2-5
clone_size: .
cdr3_nt: TGTGCCAGCAGTGAAGGTAGCGGGGTCCGTGGGAAGACCCAGTACTTC
cdr3_aa: CASSEGSGVRGKTQYF

d_call: TRBD2
v_call: TRBV20-1
j_call: TRBJ2-2
clone_size: .
cdr3_nt: TGCAGTGCTAGTTCACAACTAGCGGGAGTTGGCGGGGAGCTGTTTTTT
cdr3_aa: CSASSQLAGVGGELFF

d_call: .
v_call: TRBV4-2
j_call: TRBJ2-2
clone_size: once
cdr3_nt: TGTGCCAGCAGCCAAGATAGGGGTACCGGCGGGGAGCTGTTTTTT
cdr3_aa: CASSQDRGTGGELFF

d_call: .
v_call: TRBV11-2
j_call: TRBJ1-5
clone_size: once
cdr3_nt: TGTGCCAGCAGCTTAGATGGAGTGAATCAGCCCCAGCATTTT
cdr3_aa: CASSLDGVNQPQHF

d_call: .
v_call: TRBV21-1
j_call: TRBJ2-5
clone_size: once
cdr3_nt: TGTGCCAGCACAACTTGGGAGACCCAGTACTTC
cdr3_aa: CASTTWETQYF

d_call: TRBD2
v_call: TRBV28
j_call: TRBJ2-2
clone_size: .
cdr3_nt: TGTGCCAGCAGTCGGCTAGCGGGGACCGGGGAGCTGTTTTTT
cdr3_aa: CASSRLAGTGELFF

d_call: .
v_call: TRBV3-1/TRBV3-2
j_call: TRBJ2-4
clone_size: few
cdr3_nt: TGTGCCAGCAGCCCGGGGAGTATTCAGTACTTC
cdr3_aa: CASSPGSIQYF

d_call: .
v_call: TRBV7-9
j_call: TRBJ1-1
clone_size: .
cdr3_nt: TGTGCCAGCAGCTTAGCGCTAGGGGCGGCCACTGAAGCTTTCTTT
cdr3_aa: CASSLALGAATEAFF

d_call: TRBD2
v_call: TRBV7-2
j_call: TRBJ2-5
clone_size: .
cdr3_nt: TGTGCCAGCAGCTTAGCGTCGAGCGGGGGGGCCAGAGAGACCCAGTACTTC
cdr3_aa: CASSLASSGGARETQYF

d_call: .
v_call: TRBV4-1
j_call: TRBJ2-3
clone_size: .
cdr3_nt: TGCGCCAGCAGCCAAGATTTGGCGGGGAGCACAGATACGCAGTATTTT
cdr3_aa: CASSQDLAGSTDTQYF

d_call: TRBD2
v_call: TRBV18
j_call: TRBJ2-2
clone_size: .
cdr3_nt: TGTGCCAGCTCGGAAAGCGGGGGATCGAACACCGGGGAGCTGTTTTTT
cdr3_aa: CASSESGGSNTGELFF

d_call: .
v_call: TRBV5-5
j_call: TRBJ2-3
clone_size: .
cdr3_nt: TGTGCCAGCAGCGGAGTGTCAGATACGCAGTATTTT
cdr3_aa: CASSGVSDTQYF

d_call: .
v_call: TRBV3-1/TRBV3-2
j_call: TRBJ2-3
clone_size: .
cdr3_nt: TGTGCCAGCAGCGCCATGATCGGCGGAGATACGCAGTATTTT
cdr3_aa: CASSAMIGGDTQYF

d_call: .
v_call: TRBV5-1
j_call: TRBJ2-3
clone_size: .
cdr3_nt: TGCGCCAGCAGCTTAGGCTCGGCACTATCCTATACGCAGTATTTT
cdr3_aa: CASSLGSALSYTQYF

d_call: TRBD1
v_call: TRBV5-5
j_call: TRBJ1-3
clone_size: .
cdr3_nt: TGTGCCAGCAGCAGAGACAGGGCTGGAAACACCATATATTTT
cdr3_aa: CASSRDRAGNTIYF

d_call: .
v_call: TRBV2
j_call: TRBJ1-5
clone_size: .
cdr3_nt: TGTGCCAGCAGTGTTGAAGGGGGTAAAAATCAGCCCCAGCATTTT
cdr3_aa: CASSVEGGKNQPQHF

d_call: TRBD2
v_call: TRBV7-2
j_call: TRBJ2-3
clone_size: .
cdr3_nt: TGTGCCAGCAGCTTAGGCGGGGGGGTTTCTTATACGCAGTATTTT
cdr3_aa: CASSLGGGVSYTQYF

d_call: .
v_call: TRBV4-2
j_call: TRBJ2-4
clone_size: .
cdr3_nt: TGTGCCAGCAGCCAAGAGCCACTAGTCCTGAACATTCAGTACTTC
cdr3_aa: CASSQEPLVLNIQYF

d_call: .
v_call: TRBV18
j_call: TRBJ2-7
clone_size: .
cdr3_nt: TGTGCCAGCTCACGTACGCAGGGATCCTACGAGCAGTACTTC
cdr3_aa: CASSRTQGSYEQYF

d_call: TRBD2
v_call: TRBV2
j_call: TRBJ2-5
clone_size: few
cdr3_nt: TGTGCCAGCAGTGCTAGCGGGGGCCCACAAGAGACCCAGTACTTC
cdr3_aa: CASSASGGPQETQYF

d_call: .
v_call: TRBV7-2
j_call: TRBJ2-2
clone_size: .
cdr3_nt: TGTGCCAGCAGCCTTCCTGGCTCCGGGGAGCTGTTTTTT
cdr3_aa: CASSLPGSGELFF

d_call: .
v_call: TRBV24-1
j_call: TRBJ2-7
clone_size: .
cdr3_nt: TGTGCCACCGTCCGGGTGTTTGAGCAGTACTTC
cdr3_aa: CATVRVFEQYF

d_call: .
v_call: TRBV7-9
j_call: TRBJ2-7
clone_size: .
cdr3_nt: TGTGCCAGCAGCCTCCCACTCCTCTACGAGCAGTACTTC
cdr3_aa: CASSLPLLYEQYF

d_call: .
v_call: TRBV18
j_call: TRBJ2-3
clone_size: .
cdr3_nt: TGTGCCAGCTCACTGGCCGGCACAGATACGCAGTATTTT
cdr3_aa: CASSLAGTDTQYF

d_call: TRBD2
v_call: TRBV2
j_call: TRBJ2-1
clone_size: once
cdr3_nt: TGTGCCAGCCGAGCTACTAGCGGGGGGGTTGAGCAGTTCTTC
cdr3_aa: CASRATSGGVEQFF

d_call: TRBD2
v_call: TRBV5-1
j_call: TRBJ2-1
clone_size: .
cdr3_nt: TGCGCCAGCAGCCCCGGGGGGTCCCTTTACAATGAGCAGTTCTTC
cdr3_aa: CASSPGGSLYNEQFF

d_call: TRBD1
v_call: TRBV11-2
j_call: TRBJ2-7
clone_size: .
cdr3_nt: TGTGCCAGCAGCTTTATCCGGGGGACAGGGAAAGACTACGAGCAGTACTTC
cdr3_aa: CASSFIRGTGKDYEQYF

d_call: TRBD2
v_call: TRBV7-9
j_call: TRBJ2-1
clone_size: .
cdr3_nt: TGTGCCAGCAGCTTCGTCACCGGGACTAGTATCTACAATGAGCAGTTCTTC
cdr3_aa: CASSFVTGTSIYNEQFF

d_call: TRBD1
v_call: TRBV14
j_call: TRBJ1-2
clone_size: .
cdr3_nt: TGTGCCAGCAGGGGGGGGACAGGGTATGGCTACACCTTC
cdr3_aa: CASRGGTGYGYTF

d_call: TRBD1
v_call: TRBV6-5
j_call: TRBJ1-6
clone_size: .
cdr3_nt: TGTGCCAGCAGCCAGGGGGATCCCCTCCACTTT
cdr3_aa: CASSQGDPLHF

d_call: .
v_call: TRBV14
j_call: TRBJ1-4
clone_size: .
cdr3_nt: TGTGCCAGCAGCCAAGATGGCAGGGAAAGCAACGAAAAACTGTTTTTT
cdr3_aa: CASSQDGRESNEKLFF

d_call: TRBD1
v_call: TRBV15
j_call: TRBJ2-1
clone_size: .
cdr3_nt: TGTGCTACCTCGGGACAGGTCTACAATGAGCAGTTCTTC
cdr3_aa: CATSGQVYNEQFF

d_call: TRBD2
v_call: TRBV6-5
j_call: TRBJ2-7
clone_size: .
cdr3_nt: TGTGCCAGCAGTTACTCGATACTAGCGCTGCAGTACGAGCAGTACTTC
cdr3_aa: CASSYSILALQYEQYF

d_call: TRBD1
v_call: TRBV5-4
j_call: TRBJ1-3
clone_size: .
cdr3_nt: TGTGCCAGCAGCGGGAAGGACAGGGGCTCTGGAAACACCATATATTTT
cdr3_aa: CASSGKDRGSGNTIYF

d_call: .
v_call: TRBV11-3
j_call: TRBJ2-3
clone_size: .
cdr3_nt: TGTGCCAGCAGCTTAGGAGCAAGCACAGATACGCAGTATTTT
cdr3_aa: CASSLGASTDTQYF

d_call: TRBD2
v_call: TRBV3-1/TRBV3-2
j_call: TRBJ2-1
clone_size: .
cdr3_nt: TGTGCCAGCAGCCAAGATCGGGGACTAGTCTACAATGAGCAGTTCTTC
cdr3_aa: CASSQDRGLVYNEQFF

d_call: TRBD1
v_call: TRBV9
j_call: TRBJ2-3
clone_size: .
cdr3_nt: TGTGCCAGCAGCGCCCTCGGACAGGGTGACACAGATACGCAGTATTTT
cdr3_aa: CASSALGQGDTDTQYF